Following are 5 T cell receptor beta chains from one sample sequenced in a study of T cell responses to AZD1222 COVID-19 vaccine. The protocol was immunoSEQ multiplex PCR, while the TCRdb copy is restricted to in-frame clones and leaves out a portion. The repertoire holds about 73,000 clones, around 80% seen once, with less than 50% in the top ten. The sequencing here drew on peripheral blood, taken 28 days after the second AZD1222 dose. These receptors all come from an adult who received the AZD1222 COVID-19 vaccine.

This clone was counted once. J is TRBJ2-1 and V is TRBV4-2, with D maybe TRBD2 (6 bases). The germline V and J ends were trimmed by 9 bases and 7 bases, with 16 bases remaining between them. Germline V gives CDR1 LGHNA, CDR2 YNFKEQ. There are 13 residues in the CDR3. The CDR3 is CASTTGTLNEQFF. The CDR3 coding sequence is TGTGCCAGTACCACCGGGACTCTAAATGAGCAGTTCTTC.

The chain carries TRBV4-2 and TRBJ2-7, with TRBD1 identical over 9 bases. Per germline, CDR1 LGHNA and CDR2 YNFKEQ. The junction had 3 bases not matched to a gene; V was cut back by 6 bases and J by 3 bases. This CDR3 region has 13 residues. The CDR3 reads CASRPGQGYEQYF. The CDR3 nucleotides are TGTGCCAGCAGACCGGGACAGGGCTACGAGCAGTACTTC.

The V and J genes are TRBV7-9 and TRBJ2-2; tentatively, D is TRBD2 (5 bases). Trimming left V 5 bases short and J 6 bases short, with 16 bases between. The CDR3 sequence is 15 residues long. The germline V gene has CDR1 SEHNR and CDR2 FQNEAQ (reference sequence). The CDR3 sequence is CASSESLAIAGELFF. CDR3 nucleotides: TGTGCCAGCAGCGAATCATTAGCGATCGCCGGGGAGCTGTTTTTT. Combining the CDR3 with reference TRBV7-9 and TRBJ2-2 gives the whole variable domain DTGVSQNPRHKITKRGQNVTFRCDPISEHNRLYWYRQTLGQGPEFLTYFQNEAQLEKSRLLSDRFSAERPKGSFSTLEIQRTEQGDSAMYLCASSESLAIAGELFFGEGSRLTVL.

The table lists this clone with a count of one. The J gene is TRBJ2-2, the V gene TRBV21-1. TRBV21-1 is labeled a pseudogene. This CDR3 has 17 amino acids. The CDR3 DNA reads TGTGCCAGCAGCAAAATGAGAAGGGGGGCGGACACCGGGGAGCTGTTTTTT. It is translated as CASSKMRRGADTGELFF.

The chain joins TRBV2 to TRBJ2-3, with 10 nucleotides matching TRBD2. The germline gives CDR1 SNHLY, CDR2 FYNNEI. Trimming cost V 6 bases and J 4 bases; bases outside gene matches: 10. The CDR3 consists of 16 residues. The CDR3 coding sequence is TGTGCCAGCAGAGCCCGAAAGCGGGGGGGCTCAGATACGCAGTATTTT. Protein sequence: CASRARKRGGSDTQYF.